The rows below give T cell receptor beta chains drawn from one sample of a study of shared clonotypes between healthy human individuals. Measured with immunoSEQ multiplex PCR; TCRdb has only the in-frame clones, and not every one. The sample shows approximately 980,000 clones, approximately 80% of them seen only once. Sequences were obtained from memory CD4+ T cells sorted from blood. Source of these receptors: a man aged 18-30 years in good health. The CDR3 runs from the conserved cysteine through the conserved F or W. Fields, in order: clone size, D gene, CDR3 length, V gene, J gene, CDR3 DNA, CDR3 protein. The D gene is left open where the match is weak. A row's size may be missing; if present it is once, few, many or a size class.

abundance: -
d_gene: TRBD1
len: 15
v_gene: TRBV19
j_gene: TRBJ1-6
CDR3nt: TGTGCCAGTAGTACCGCGCAGGGGGCTAATTCACCCCTCCACTTT
CDR3aa: CASSTAQGANSPLHF

abundance: -
d_gene: TRBD1
len: 15
v_gene: TRBV13
j_gene: TRBJ2-7
CDR3nt: TGTGCCAGCAGCCTCCGACAGGGAATAATATACGAGCAGTACTTC
CDR3aa: CASSLRQGIIYEQYF

abundance: few
d_gene: -
len: 16
v_gene: TRBV5-1
j_gene: TRBJ2-2
CDR3nt: TGCGCCAGCAGCTTACGCGGGACAGAGAGCACCGGGGAGCTGTTTTTT
CDR3aa: CASSLRGTESTGELFF

abundance: -
d_gene: TRBD1
len: 11
v_gene: TRBV19
j_gene: TRBJ1-1
CDR3nt: TGTGCCAGTATACGGACAGGGGCAGCTTTCTTT
CDR3aa: CASIRTGAAFF

abundance: few
d_gene: TRBD1
len: 15
v_gene: TRBV5-1
j_gene: TRBJ1-2
CDR3nt: TGCGCCAGCAGCTTGAGCTCGACAGGGGCCTATGGCTACACCTTC
CDR3aa: CASSLSSTGAYGYTF

abundance: few
d_gene: -
len: 17
v_gene: TRBV10-1
j_gene: TRBJ2-1
CDR3nt: TGCGCCAGCAGTGGCCAGGAAGGGTCAGGTCTATACAATGAGCAGTTCTTC
CDR3aa: CASSGQEGSGLYNEQFF

abundance: -
d_gene: TRBD1
len: 18
v_gene: TRBV7-4
j_gene: TRBJ2-3
CDR3nt: TGTGCCAGCAGCTTCCGGGACAGGGGGCTCCCCTGCGCAGATACGCAGTATTTT
CDR3aa: CASSFRDRGLPCADTQYF

abundance: -
d_gene: TRBD2
len: 14
v_gene: TRBV5-1
j_gene: TRBJ2-3
CDR3nt: TGCGCCAGCAGCTCTAGCGGAGTCACAGATACGCAGTATTTT
CDR3aa: CASSSSGVTDTQYF

abundance: -
d_gene: -
len: 13
v_gene: TRBV7-2
j_gene: TRBJ2-2
CDR3nt: TGTGCCAGCAGCCCGGTCGGTCGAGGGGAGCTGTTTTTT
CDR3aa: CASSPVGRGELFF

abundance: -
d_gene: -
len: 14
v_gene: TRBV7-3
j_gene: TRBJ2-1
CDR3nt: TGTGCCAGCAGCCTCGGACTACCCTACAATGAGCAGTTCTTC
CDR3aa: CASSLGLPYNEQFF

abundance: many
d_gene: -
len: 14
v_gene: TRBV9
j_gene: TRBJ1-6
CDR3nt: TGTGCCAGCAGCGTAGGAAGGGGAAATTCACCCCTCCACTTT
CDR3aa: CASSVGRGNSPLHF

abundance: few
d_gene: TRBD1
len: 16
v_gene: TRBV5-1
j_gene: TRBJ2-3
CDR3nt: TGCGCCAGCAGCCGGGACAGGGGCTCTAGCACAGATACGCAGTATTTT
CDR3aa: CASSRDRGSSTDTQYF

abundance: -
d_gene: -
len: 16
v_gene: TRBV7-2
j_gene: TRBJ2-1
CDR3nt: TGTGCCAGCAGCTTAAGTGGGGACTTCCTCTACAATGAGCAGTTCTTC
CDR3aa: CASSLSGDFLYNEQFF

abundance: many
d_gene: -
len: 13
v_gene: TRBV6-4
j_gene: TRBJ2-3
CDR3nt: TGTGCCAGCAGAGAGACTCCTACAGATACGCAGTATTTT
CDR3aa: CASRETPTDTQYF

abundance: -
d_gene: -
len: 14
v_gene: TRBV5-1
j_gene: TRBJ1-1
CDR3nt: TGCGCCAGCAGCTTAAACAGGGAAAGCACTGAAGCTTTCTTT
CDR3aa: CASSLNRESTEAFF

abundance: once
d_gene: TRBD1
len: 17
v_gene: TRBV14
j_gene: TRBJ2-3
CDR3nt: TGTGCCAGCAGCCCCACGGGACAGGGTGGATCAGCAGATACGCAGTATTTT
CDR3aa: CASSPTGQGGSADTQYF

abundance: -
d_gene: TRBD1
len: 14
v_gene: TRBV28
j_gene: TRBJ1-6
CDR3nt: TGTGCCAGCAGCTCGACAGGGGGACCTTCACCCCTCCACTTT
CDR3aa: CASSSTGGPSPLHF

abundance: -
d_gene: -
len: 14
v_gene: TRBV6-1
j_gene: TRBJ2-7
CDR3nt: TGTGCCAGCAGTGGCAAAGGGGTCGCCTACGAGCAGTACTTC
CDR3aa: CASSGKGVAYEQYF

abundance: -
d_gene: TRBD2
len: 18
v_gene: TRBV28
j_gene: TRBJ2-5
CDR3nt: TGTGCCAGCAGTTTAAGGGTTTTAGCGGGAGGGCCGGTGGAGACCCAGTACTTC
CDR3aa: CASSLRVLAGGPVETQYF

abundance: few
d_gene: -
len: 14
v_gene: TRBV5-1
j_gene: TRBJ1-6
CDR3nt: TGCGCCAGCAGCTTGTGGGAGGTTAATTCACCCCTCCACTTT
CDR3aa: CASSLWEVNSPLHF